This T cell receptor (beta chain) derives from a study of T cell responses to AZD1222 COVID-19 vaccine. The germline V and J ends were trimmed by 10 bases and 4 bases, with 11 bases remaining between them. CDR1 MDHEN and CDR2 SYDVKM come from the germline V gene. This CDR3 is 12 amino acids long. Overall study findings and caveats: Among AZD1222 vaccinees, only five to seven were seropositive at baseline. Spike-specific TCR breadth and depth both grew after two AZD1222 doses. Nearly half of spike-specific TCRs reportedly go after variant regions that carry no mutations.

Notes on this clone: Antigen unknown.

The protocol was immunoSEQ multiplex PCR, while the TCRdb copy is restricted to in-frame clones and leaves out a portion. The sample has roughly 270,000 clones; 85% to 95% are singletons. The sample here was peripheral blood, taken 28 days after the second AZD1222 dose. This clonotype was obtained from an adult who received the AZD1222 COVID-19 vaccine. The chain couples TRBV28 to TRBJ1-5; D not resolved. CDR3 coding DNA: TGTGCCATCTATTCGGGGAATCAGCCCCAGCATTTT. Translated: CAIYSGNQPQHF.